This is a list of T cell receptor beta chains from one sample in a study of Ad26.COV2.S vaccination and SARS-CoV-2 variants. Produced via immunoSEQ multiplex PCR; TCRdb's table is partial and in-frame only. Of some 460,000 clones in the sample, approximately 90% were seen once. Sequences were derived from peripheral blood, sampled in a trial of Ad26.COV2.S vaccine versus placebo. Receptor source: a person aged 18-65 years who received the Ad26.COV2.S COVID-19 vaccine or a placebo. The CDR3 runs from the conserved cysteine through the conserved F or W. The D gene is left open where the match is weak. Clone size is stated in some rows and not others, as once, few, many or a class when expanded.

cdr3_aa: CAWKDREDEQFF
cdr3_nt: TGTGCCTGGAAGGACCGGGAGGATGAGCAGTTCTTC
v_call: TRBV30
clone_size: -
cdr3_length: 12
j_call: TRBJ2-1
d_call: TRBD2

cdr3_aa: CASSAGSLILTTEAFF
cdr3_nt: TGCGCCAGCAGCGCCGGGTCCCTCATACTAACCACTGAAGCTTTCTTT
v_call: TRBV5-1
clone_size: -
cdr3_length: 16
j_call: TRBJ1-1
d_call: -

cdr3_aa: CASSRWGHEQYF
cdr3_nt: TGTGCCAGCAGCCGTTGGGGACACGAGCAGTACTTC
v_call: TRBV5-6
clone_size: -
cdr3_length: 12
j_call: TRBJ2-7
d_call: -

cdr3_aa: CASSLRTGLGRAEAFF
cdr3_nt: TGTGCCAGCAGCTTACGGACAGGACTTGGTAGGGCTGAAGCTTTCTTT
v_call: TRBV21-1
clone_size: -
cdr3_length: 16
j_call: TRBJ1-1
d_call: -

cdr3_aa: CASSTRQGLAWEQFF
cdr3_nt: TGTGCCAGCAGCACGAGACAGGGTTTGGCATGGGAGCAGTTCTTC
v_call: TRBV7-9
clone_size: -
cdr3_length: 15
j_call: TRBJ2-1
d_call: TRBD1

cdr3_aa: CASSEGKIVYNEQFF
cdr3_nt: TGTGCCAGCAGCGAAGGGAAGATAGTCTACAATGAGCAGTTCTTC
v_call: TRBV7-8
clone_size: -
cdr3_length: 15
j_call: TRBJ2-1
d_call: -

cdr3_aa: CASSEFYYEQYF
cdr3_nt: TGTGCCAGCAGTGAATTTTACTACGAGCAGTACTTC
v_call: TRBV6-1
clone_size: -
cdr3_length: 12
j_call: TRBJ2-7
d_call: -

cdr3_aa: CASSQVPVGAAYEQYF
cdr3_nt: TGTGCCAGCAGCCAAGTTCCGGTCGGTGCCGCCTACGAGCAGTACTTC
v_call: TRBV3-1/TRBV3-2
clone_size: few
cdr3_length: 16
j_call: TRBJ2-7
d_call: -

cdr3_aa: CASSLARGTSYTGELFF
cdr3_nt: TGTGCCAGCAGTTTGGCTAGGGGGACTTCCTACACCGGGGAGCTGTTTTTT
v_call: TRBV28
clone_size: -
cdr3_length: 17
j_call: TRBJ2-2
d_call: -

cdr3_aa: CASSYSGGPQETQYF
cdr3_nt: TGCGCCAGCAGCTACAGCGGGGGTCCCCAAGAGACCCAGTACTTC
v_call: TRBV5-1
clone_size: -
cdr3_length: 15
j_call: TRBJ2-5
d_call: TRBD2

cdr3_aa: CASSPGRQQNEKLFF
cdr3_nt: TGTGCCAGCAGCCCCGGACGGCAGCAAAATGAAAAACTGTTTTTT
v_call: TRBV2
clone_size: -
cdr3_length: 15
j_call: TRBJ1-4
d_call: -

cdr3_aa: CASSRGVQERSGANVLTF
cdr3_nt: TGTGCCAGCAGTCGGGGGGTACAGGAAAGATCTGGGGCCAACGTCCTGACTTTC
v_call: TRBV6-2/TRBV6-3
clone_size: -
cdr3_length: 18
j_call: TRBJ2-6
d_call: TRBD2

cdr3_aa: CASSFMGGLSNQPQHF
cdr3_nt: TGTGCCAGTAGTTTTATGGGAGGGCTGAGCAATCAGCCCCAGCATTTT
v_call: TRBV19
clone_size: -
cdr3_length: 16
j_call: TRBJ1-5
d_call: -

cdr3_aa: CASSGPAGRTYNEQFF
cdr3_nt: TGTGCCAGCAGCGGGCCAGCGGGGAGGACCTACAATGAGCAGTTCTTC
v_call: TRBV9
clone_size: -
cdr3_length: 16
j_call: TRBJ2-1
d_call: TRBD2

cdr3_aa: CAISAGAATNEKLFF
cdr3_nt: TGTGCCATCAGTGCGGGGGCGGCAACTAATGAAAAACTGTTTTTT
v_call: TRBV10-3
clone_size: -
cdr3_length: 15
j_call: TRBJ1-4
d_call: -

cdr3_aa: CASSLDRGYQPQHF
cdr3_nt: TGTGCCAGCAGTTTGGACAGAGGGTATCAGCCCCAGCATTTT
v_call: TRBV28
clone_size: -
cdr3_length: 14
j_call: TRBJ1-5
d_call: -

cdr3_aa: CASSQRQGGHEQYF
cdr3_nt: TGTGCCAGCAGCCAACGGCAGGGTGGCCACGAGCAGTACTTC
v_call: TRBV16
clone_size: -
cdr3_length: 14
j_call: TRBJ2-7
d_call: -

cdr3_aa: CASSSRDRPANYGYTF
cdr3_nt: TGTGCCAGCAGCAGCCGGGACAGGCCAGCTAACTATGGCTACACCTTC
v_call: TRBV5-4
clone_size: -
cdr3_length: 16
j_call: TRBJ1-2
d_call: TRBD1

cdr3_aa: CASSQDWRNTEAFF
cdr3_nt: TGTGCCAGCAGCCAAGATTGGCGGAACACTGAAGCTTTCTTT
v_call: TRBV3-1/TRBV3-2
clone_size: few
cdr3_length: 14
j_call: TRBJ1-1
d_call: -

cdr3_aa: CASSIGAWSGRASDTQYF
cdr3_nt: TGTGCCAGTAGTATAGGTGCCTGGAGCGGGAGGGCCTCGGATACGCAGTATTTT
v_call: TRBV19
clone_size: once
cdr3_length: 18
j_call: TRBJ2-3
d_call: TRBD2

cdr3_aa: CASSLVPGTYEQYF
cdr3_nt: TGTGCCAGCAGCTTAGTTCCGGGAACCTACGAGCAGTACTTC
v_call: TRBV5-4
clone_size: -
cdr3_length: 14
j_call: TRBJ2-7
d_call: -

cdr3_aa: CASSYSATGYSYNEQFF
cdr3_nt: TGTGCCAGCAGTTACTCGGCAACAGGGTACTCCTACAATGAGCAGTTCTTC
v_call: TRBV6-2/TRBV6-3
clone_size: -
cdr3_length: 17
j_call: TRBJ2-1
d_call: -

cdr3_aa: CATGRGSNEQFF
cdr3_nt: TGTGCCACGGGGAGGGGGTCCAATGAGCAGTTCTTC
v_call: TRBV7-9
clone_size: -
cdr3_length: 12
j_call: TRBJ2-1
d_call: -

cdr3_aa: CASKGAGWVGNTEAFF
cdr3_nt: TGTGCCAGCAAGGGTGCTGGCTGGGTCGGGAACACTGAAGCTTTCTTT
v_call: TRBV27
clone_size: -
cdr3_length: 16
j_call: TRBJ1-1
d_call: -

cdr3_aa: CASSPRDSESTIYF
cdr3_nt: TGTGCCAGCTCACCCCGGGACAGCGAATCGACCATATATTTT
v_call: TRBV18
clone_size: -
cdr3_length: 14
j_call: TRBJ1-3
d_call: TRBD1

cdr3_aa: CASSPDRGANYGYTF
cdr3_nt: TGTGCCAGCTCCCCTGACCGGGGCGCTAACTATGGCTACACCTTC
v_call: TRBV18
clone_size: -
cdr3_length: 15
j_call: TRBJ1-2
d_call: -

cdr3_aa: CATASGTTYEQYF
cdr3_nt: TGTGCCACCGCCTCCGGGACTACCTACGAGCAGTACTTC
v_call: TRBV28
clone_size: -
cdr3_length: 13
j_call: TRBJ2-7
d_call: TRBD2

cdr3_aa: CASSLEPAGQLGNEQFF
cdr3_nt: TGCGCCAGCAGCTTGGAGCCAGCGGGGCAATTGGGGAATGAGCAGTTCTTC
v_call: TRBV5-1
clone_size: -
cdr3_length: 17
j_call: TRBJ2-1
d_call: TRBD2

cdr3_aa: CASSQETVSSTEAFF
cdr3_nt: TGTGCCAGCAGCCAGGAGACAGTCTCGAGCACTGAAGCTTTCTTT
v_call: TRBV11-3
clone_size: once
cdr3_length: 15
j_call: TRBJ1-1
d_call: -

cdr3_aa: CASSQGDTEAFF
cdr3_nt: TGTGCCAGCAGCCAAGGGGACACTGAAGCTTTCTTT
v_call: TRBV13
clone_size: -
cdr3_length: 12
j_call: TRBJ1-1
d_call: -

cdr3_aa: CASSFRGGYGNTIYF
cdr3_nt: TGTGCCAGCAGTTTCCGAGGTGGTTATGGAAACACCATATATTTT
v_call: TRBV6-5
clone_size: -
cdr3_length: 15
j_call: TRBJ1-3
d_call: -

cdr3_aa: CASSVARTGGSYNEQFF
cdr3_nt: TGTGCCAGCAGCGTCGCTAGGACAGGAGGCTCCTACAATGAGCAGTTCTTC
v_call: TRBV9
clone_size: -
cdr3_length: 17
j_call: TRBJ2-1
d_call: TRBD1

cdr3_aa: CASSLFGIDPGMNTEAFF
cdr3_nt: TGCGCCAGCAGCTTGTTCGGGATTGATCCGGGGATGAACACTGAAGCTTTCTTT
v_call: TRBV5-1
clone_size: -
cdr3_length: 18
j_call: TRBJ1-1
d_call: -

cdr3_aa: CASSAVGQYEGTEAFF
cdr3_nt: TGTGCCAGCAGCGCCGTTGGACAGTATGAGGGCACTGAAGCTTTCTTT
v_call: TRBV9
clone_size: -
cdr3_length: 16
j_call: TRBJ1-1
d_call: -

cdr3_aa: CASSLAVGQPQHF
cdr3_nt: TGTGCCAGCAGCTTAGCGGTGGGCCAGCCCCAGCATTTT
v_call: TRBV11-2
clone_size: -
cdr3_length: 13
j_call: TRBJ1-5
d_call: -

cdr3_aa: CASSSPYEQYF
cdr3_nt: TGTGCCAGCAGTAGTCCCTACGAGCAGTACTTC
v_call: TRBV28
clone_size: once
cdr3_length: 11
j_call: TRBJ2-7
d_call: -

cdr3_aa: CASSRGLAEPSTDTQYF
cdr3_nt: TGCGCCAGCAGCCGGGGACTAGCGGAGCCTAGCACAGATACGCAGTATTTT
v_call: TRBV5-1
clone_size: -
cdr3_length: 17
j_call: TRBJ2-3
d_call: TRBD2

cdr3_aa: CASSRSFQGRGDTEAFF
cdr3_nt: TGTGCCAGCAGCCGGAGTTTCCAGGGGCGCGGAGACACTGAAGCTTTCTTT
v_call: TRBV5-4
clone_size: -
cdr3_length: 17
j_call: TRBJ1-1
d_call: -